The clone carrying this T cell receptor (beta chain) was detected only once. The data stem from a study of cytomegalovirus exposure and HLA in healthy donors. The CDR3 length is 13 residues. V lost 6 bases and J 6 bases, leaving 15 bases between the germline ends. The germline CDR1 and CDR2 sequences are MDHEN and SYDVKM. With 60 Vbeta and 13 Jbeta primers, the PCR was carried out. The table came from immunoSEQ multiplex PCR; TCRdb's copy has only in-frame clones and leaves some out. In the table there are 140,000 to 150,000 clones, roughly 85% of which are singletons. The source material was PBMCs. The rearrangement joins TRBV28 to TRBJ2-7; no definite D call. This clonotype was sampled from a male donor in good health and CMV-seronegative. For the CDR3, the DNA is TGTGCCAGCAGACCCATAACAGTGACCGAGCAGTACTTC. This gives the protein CASRPITVTEQYF.